These 8 T cell receptor beta chains originate from one sample sequenced in a study of blood T cells in healthy people across ages (dated by TCRdb to 2013 to 2016). The library came from 5' RACE. The sequencer listed for this sample is Illumina HiSeq 2500. The second PCR ran for about 6 to 12 cycles and used a J-beta primer mix along with a sample-barcoded 5' primer. The public reads were reprocessed in TCRdb via fastp at Q25 and MiXCR, keeping in-frame beta chains. Records with the same CDR3 protein are collapsed into one entry carrying the most frequent genes and DNA. The sample contains hundreds of thousands of distinct CDR3 sequences, about three fifths of them found a single time. Of the sample, 22% is held by the ten largest clones. Input material: blood. Receptor source: a young man in good health.

This clonotype was recorded only once. The genes are TRBV29-1 and TRBJ1-1; tentative D call: TRBD1 (6 bases). V lost 7 bases to trimming and J lost 1 base, with 19 bases between them. This CDR3 is 15 amino acids long. Germline V CDR1 and CDR2: SQVTM, ANQGSEA. In DNA, the CDR3 is TGCAGCGCCAAAAGGTCCGGGGGCGAGAACACTGAAGCTTTCTTT. This codes for CSAKRSGGENTEAFF.

The gene calls are TRBV7-2 and TRBJ2-3; D is possibly TRBD1 or TRBD2 (5 bases each). The CDR3 runs to 15 residues. Germline CDR1 reads SGHTA; CDR2 reads FQGNSA. Trimming removed 4 bases at V and 5 bases at J, with 16 bases between. The CDR3 bases are TGTGCCAGCAGCTCCGGAGACGGGGCCGGAGATACGCAGTATTTT. Amino acids: CASSSGDGAGDTQYF.

This clonotype was recorded once. The chain uses TRBV13 and TRBJ2-3; TRBD2 matches at 9 bases. The CDR3 runs 16 residues. The ends lost 4 bases at V and 4 bases at J; junction bases unmatched: 9. Per germline, CDR1 PRHDT and CDR2 FYEKMQ (reference sequence). CDR3: CASSSYERGAPDTQYF. The CDR3, as DNA: TGTGCCAGCAGCTCCTATGAGCGGGGGGCTCCAGATACGCAGTATTTT.

The V and J genes are TRBV7-2 and TRBJ2-7; D remains unclear. Germline assignment: CDR1 SGHTA and CDR2 FQGNSA. Trimming took 4 bases from V and 2 from J, leaving 15 bases between them. The CDR3 contains 15 residues. The chain's CDR3 is CASSSPLSKAYEQYF. The CDR3 bases are TGTGCCAGCAGCTCGCCATTGAGTAAGGCCTACGAGCAGTACTTC.

V is TRBV20-1 and J is TRBJ2-1, with D uncertain. The J call may be mistaken, given a closer DNA end match to TRBJ2-7. The germline gives CDR1 DFQATT, CDR2 SNEGSKA (reference sequence). This CDR3 has 12 amino acids. CDR3 nucleotides: TGCAGTGCTAGTCTCCCGCCCTACGAGCAGTACTTC. It encodes CSASLPPYEQYF.

This chain uses TRBV11-2 with TRBJ2-7; D unclear. The CDR3 covers 15 residues. The V gene lost 1 base and the J gene lost 0 bases, with 10 bases spanning the gap. In germline, CDR1 is SGHAT, CDR2 FQNNGV. The CDR3 sequence is CASSLAWTASYEQYF. Here the CDR3 DNA reads TGTGCCAGCAGCTTAGCCTGGACCGCCTCCTACGAGCAGTACTTC.

This clonotype has at least ten counts. This sequence joins TRBV9 and TRBJ1-2, with 8 bases fitting TRBD1. V dropped 7 bases and J dropped 8; count of bases not matched to a gene: 10. This CDR3 is 13 amino acids long. CDR1 SGDLS and CDR2 YYNGEE come from the germline V gene. The CDR3 DNA sequence: TGTGCCAGCCGGGACCGGGACAGGATCGGCTACACCTTC. Translation: CASRDRDRIGYTF.

In its sample, this clonotype was seen a few times. This sequence joins TRBV20-1 and TRBJ2-5, with a tentative D call TRBD1 (6 bases). V lost 1 base and J 3 bases, leaving 9 bases between the germline ends. The CDR3 spans 13 residues. Germline loops: CDR1 DFQATT, CDR2 SNEGSKA (reference sequence). The CDR3 protein is CSARVTGKETQYF. Written as DNA, the CDR3 is TGCAGTGCTAGAGTTACAGGGAAAGAGACCCAGTACTTC.